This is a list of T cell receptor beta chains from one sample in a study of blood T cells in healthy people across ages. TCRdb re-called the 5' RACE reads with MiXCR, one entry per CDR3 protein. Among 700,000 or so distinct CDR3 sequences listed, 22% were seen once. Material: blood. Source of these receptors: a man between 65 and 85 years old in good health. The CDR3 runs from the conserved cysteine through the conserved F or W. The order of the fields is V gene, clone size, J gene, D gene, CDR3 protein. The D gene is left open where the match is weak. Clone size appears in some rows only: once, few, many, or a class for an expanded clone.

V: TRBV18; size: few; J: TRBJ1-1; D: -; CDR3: CASSPPENMNTEAFF
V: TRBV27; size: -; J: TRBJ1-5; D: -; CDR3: CASSRRASNQPQHF
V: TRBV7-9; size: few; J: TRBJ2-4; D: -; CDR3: CASTSSGNVAKNIQYF
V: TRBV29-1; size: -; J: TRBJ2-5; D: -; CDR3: CSVESGSSYVQYF
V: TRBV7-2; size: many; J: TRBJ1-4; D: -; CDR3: CASSYDKKGDEKLFF
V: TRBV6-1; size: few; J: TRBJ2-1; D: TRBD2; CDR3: CASSRTSGRRASYNEQFF
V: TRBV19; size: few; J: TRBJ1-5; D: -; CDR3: CASRDKGRRDQPQHF
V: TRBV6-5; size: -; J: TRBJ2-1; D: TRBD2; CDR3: CASSYSRAGGYYNEQFF
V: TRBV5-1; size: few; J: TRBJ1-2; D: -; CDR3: CASSWGRDFFDGYTF
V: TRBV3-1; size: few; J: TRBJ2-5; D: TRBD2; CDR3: CASSRGGSGEQETQYF
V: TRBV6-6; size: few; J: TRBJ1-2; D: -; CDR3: CASRTGGLYSGYTF
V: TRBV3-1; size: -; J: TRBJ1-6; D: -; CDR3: CASSQAASYNSPLHF
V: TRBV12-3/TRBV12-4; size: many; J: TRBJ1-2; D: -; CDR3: CASSSDRNYGYTF
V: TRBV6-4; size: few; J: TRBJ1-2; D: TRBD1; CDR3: CASSQDRGLRGGYTF
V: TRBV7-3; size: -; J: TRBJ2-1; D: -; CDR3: CASSATNGLTDEQFF
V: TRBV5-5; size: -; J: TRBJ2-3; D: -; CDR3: CASSSARVGGLDTQYF
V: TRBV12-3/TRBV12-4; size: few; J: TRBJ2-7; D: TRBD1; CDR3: CASRPSGTGYEQYF
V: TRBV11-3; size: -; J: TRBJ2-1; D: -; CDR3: CASSQGTPLGNEQFF
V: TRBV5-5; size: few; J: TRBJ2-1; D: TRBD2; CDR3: CASSSHGVAGDNEQFF
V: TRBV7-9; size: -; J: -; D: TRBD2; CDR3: CASSLGLAGGVYEQFF
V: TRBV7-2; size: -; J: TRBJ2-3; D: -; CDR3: CASTRQRDTQYF
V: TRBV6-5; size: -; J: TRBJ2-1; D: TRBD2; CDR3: CASGSGSYNEQFF
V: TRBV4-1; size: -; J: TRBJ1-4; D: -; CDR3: CASSQEGTPNEKLFF
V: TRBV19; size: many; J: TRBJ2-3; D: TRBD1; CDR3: CASTDRFTDTQYF
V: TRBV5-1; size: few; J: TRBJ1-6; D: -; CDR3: CASSLAVGNSPLHF
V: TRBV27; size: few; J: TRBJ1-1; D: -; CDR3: CASSLQGLWTEAFF
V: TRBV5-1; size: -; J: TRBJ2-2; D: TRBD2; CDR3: CASSWSGTSGTGELFF
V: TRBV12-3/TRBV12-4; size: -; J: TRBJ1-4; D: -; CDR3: CASSLALGQRSEKLFF
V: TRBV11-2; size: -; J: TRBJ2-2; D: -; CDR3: CASSPQGLMQYTGELFF
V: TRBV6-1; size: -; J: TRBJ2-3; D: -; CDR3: CATLGTDTQYF
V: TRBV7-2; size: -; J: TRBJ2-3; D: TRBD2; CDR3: CASTSIWTSGSSDTQYF
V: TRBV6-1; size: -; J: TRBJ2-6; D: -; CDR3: CASKPLGGFAGANVLTF
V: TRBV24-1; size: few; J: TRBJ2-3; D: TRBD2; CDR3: CATTAGISNTQYF
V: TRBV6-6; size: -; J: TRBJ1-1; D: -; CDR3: CASSPSSAEAFF
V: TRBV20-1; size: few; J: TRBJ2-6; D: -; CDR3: CSASTSGANVLTF
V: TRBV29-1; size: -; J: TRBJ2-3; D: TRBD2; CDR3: CSVRGGGIADTQYF
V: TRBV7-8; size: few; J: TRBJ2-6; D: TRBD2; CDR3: CASSLVAGAISGANVLTF
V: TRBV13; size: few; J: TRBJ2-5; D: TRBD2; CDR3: CASSQILADLGETQYF
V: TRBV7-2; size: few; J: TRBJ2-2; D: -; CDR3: CASSLRASSTGELFF
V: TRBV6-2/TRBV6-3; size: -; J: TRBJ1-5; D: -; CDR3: CASSSPDGINQPQHF
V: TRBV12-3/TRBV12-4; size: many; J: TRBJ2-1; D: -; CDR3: CASSSQGRPYNEQFF
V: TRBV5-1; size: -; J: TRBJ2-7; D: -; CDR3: CASSLFQDGSYEQYF